This T cell receptor (beta chain) was recovered during a study of PD-1 blockade in classical Hodgkin lymphoma. This CDR3 has 16 amino acids. The junction had 3 bases not matched to a gene; V was cut back by 0 bases and J by 6 bases. Germline CDR1 LGHNA, CDR2 YSLEER. Whole-study results and caveats: Compared with healthy donors, newly diagnosed patients reportedly showed lower baseline TCR diversity. What caused the repertoire differences, perhaps disease activity or prior therapy, remains undefined.

Here immunoSEQ multiplex PCR was the method, and the copy in TCRdb shows in-frame clones only, minus some. This table has 17,000 or so clones, around 87% appearing once. Noted time point: newly diagnosed, previously untreated cHL patient sample. Newly diagnosed, untreated classical Hodgkin lymphoma PBMCs served as comparison. Concerning this clone: Antigen unknown.

The chain links TRBV4-3 to TRBJ2-1, with 12 nucleotides matching TRBD2. The sequence was collected from a human donor with classical Hodgkin lymphoma. Sequences were obtained from peripheral blood mononuclear cells (PBMCs). CDR3 DNA: TGCGCCAGCAGCCAAGAGGGGACTAGCGGGCTCAATGAGCAGTTCTTC. As protein: CASSQEGTSGLNEQFF.